This TCR beta chain derives from a study of cytomegalovirus exposure and HLA in healthy donors. Study-level points and caveats: In a later analysis, at a false discovery rate of 0.05, fewer than 20,000 TCR beta sequences matched HLA alleles. In vitro assays verified that three CMV-associated chains recognized CMV antigens specifically. A later analysis revealed that TCR association rates differed between HLA loci, peaking at DRB1 and bottoming out at HLA-C.

As for this clone: The antigen remains undetermined.

The primer mix had 60 Vbeta and 13 Jbeta primers. In the source study's methods: Approximately 80 million unique TCR beta chains, some 9.9 million of them shared, were counted by a later analysis. Some clones are missing from TCRdb's copy, which holds only in-frame ones; the method was immunoSEQ multiplex PCR. The V and J calls and clone size were taken over from that table, and D and trimming were inferred from the DNA. The repertoire holds approximately 170,000 clones, with approximately 76% as singletons. Specimen: PBMCs. The TCR was taken from a young woman in good health and CMV-seropositive.

CDR3 bases: TGTGCCTGGAGTGAGACATACACAGATACGCAGTATTTT. Encoded protein: CAWSETYTDTQYF. V gene TRBV30 combines with J gene TRBJ2-3; D is uncertain. The V end lost 1 base, the J end lost 2 bases, and 7 bases lay between the germline ends. This CDR3 spans 13 amino acids. Germline lookup yields CDR1 GTSNPN and CDR2 SVGIG (reference sequence).